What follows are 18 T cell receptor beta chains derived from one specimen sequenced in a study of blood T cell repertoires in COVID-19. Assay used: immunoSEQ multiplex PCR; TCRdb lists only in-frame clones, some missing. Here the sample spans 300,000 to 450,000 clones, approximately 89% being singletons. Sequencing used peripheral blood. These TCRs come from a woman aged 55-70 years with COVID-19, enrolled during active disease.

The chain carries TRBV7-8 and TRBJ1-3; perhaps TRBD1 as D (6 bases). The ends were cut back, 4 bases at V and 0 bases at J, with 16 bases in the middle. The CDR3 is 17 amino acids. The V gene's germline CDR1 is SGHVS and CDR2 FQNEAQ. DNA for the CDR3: TGTGCCAGCAGCTCTCGACAGGAAGTGACCTCTGGAAACACCATATATTTT. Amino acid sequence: CASSSRQEVTSGNTIYF.

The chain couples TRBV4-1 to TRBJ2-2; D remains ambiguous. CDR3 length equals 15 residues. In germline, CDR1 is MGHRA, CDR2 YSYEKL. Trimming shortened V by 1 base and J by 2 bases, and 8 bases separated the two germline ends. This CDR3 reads CASSQGRPNTGELFF. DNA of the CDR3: TGCGCCAGCAGCCAAGGGCGGCCCAACACCGGGGAGCTGTTTTTT.

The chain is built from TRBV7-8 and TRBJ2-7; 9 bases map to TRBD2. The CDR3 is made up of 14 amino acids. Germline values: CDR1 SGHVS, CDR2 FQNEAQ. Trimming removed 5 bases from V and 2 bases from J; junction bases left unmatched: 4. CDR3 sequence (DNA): TGTGCCAGCAGCCCGCGGGGGGGGCCCTACGAGCAGTACTTC. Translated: CASSPRGGPYEQYF. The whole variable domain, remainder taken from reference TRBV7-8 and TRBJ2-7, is GAGVSQSPRYKVAKRGQDVALRCDPISGHVSLFWYQQALGQGPEFLTYFQNEAQLDKSGLPSDRFFAERPEGSVSTLKIQRTQQEDSAVYLCASSPRGGPYEQYFGPGTRLTVT.

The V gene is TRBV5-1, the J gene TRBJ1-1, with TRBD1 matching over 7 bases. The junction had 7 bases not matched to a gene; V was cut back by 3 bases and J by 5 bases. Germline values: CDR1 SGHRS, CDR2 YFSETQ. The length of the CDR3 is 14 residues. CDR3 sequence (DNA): TGCGCCAGCAGCTGGAGAACAGGGGCAACTGAAGCTTTCTTT. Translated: CASSWRTGATEAFF.

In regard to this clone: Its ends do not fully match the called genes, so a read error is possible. The CDR3 is CASREGELGNQPQHF. CDR3 coding DNA: TGTGCCAGCAGGGAAGGAGAGTTGGGCAATCAGCCCCAGCATTTT. V is TRBV6-1 and J is TRBJ1-5; the D is unclear. CDR1 is MNHNS, CDR2 SASEGT, per germline. This CDR3 contains 15 residues.

The CDR3 nucleotides read TGCGCCAGCAGCCAAGTAGGAGGGTCCTATGGCTACACCTTC. Translating it yields CASSQVGGSYGYTF. The genes are TRBV4-1 and TRBJ1-2; the D is unclear. Germline V lookup: CDR1 MGHRA, CDR2 YSYEKL. V gave up 1 base and J gave up 4 bases, with 10 bases separating them. The CDR3 is 14 amino acids.

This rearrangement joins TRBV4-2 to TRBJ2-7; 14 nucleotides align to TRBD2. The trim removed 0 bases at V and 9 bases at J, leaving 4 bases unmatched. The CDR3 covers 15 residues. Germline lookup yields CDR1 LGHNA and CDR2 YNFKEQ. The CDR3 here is CASSQEGTSGGVQYF. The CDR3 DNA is TGTGCCAGCAGCCAAGAAGGGACTAGCGGGGGAGTGCAGTACTTC.

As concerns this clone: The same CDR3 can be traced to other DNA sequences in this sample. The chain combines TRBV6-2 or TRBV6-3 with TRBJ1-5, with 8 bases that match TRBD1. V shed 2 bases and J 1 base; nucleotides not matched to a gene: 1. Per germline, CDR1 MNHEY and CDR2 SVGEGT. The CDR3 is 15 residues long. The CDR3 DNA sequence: TGTGCCAGCAGTTACGCAGGGGGCAGCAATCAGCCCCAGCATTTT. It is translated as CASSYAGGSNQPQHF.

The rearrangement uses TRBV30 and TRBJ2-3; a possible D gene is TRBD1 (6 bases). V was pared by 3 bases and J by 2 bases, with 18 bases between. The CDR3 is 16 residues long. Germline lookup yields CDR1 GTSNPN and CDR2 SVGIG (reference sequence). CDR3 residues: CAWRHRDTLSTDTQYF. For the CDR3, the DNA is TGTGCCTGGAGGCACCGGGACACCCTGTCCACAGATACGCAGTATTTT.

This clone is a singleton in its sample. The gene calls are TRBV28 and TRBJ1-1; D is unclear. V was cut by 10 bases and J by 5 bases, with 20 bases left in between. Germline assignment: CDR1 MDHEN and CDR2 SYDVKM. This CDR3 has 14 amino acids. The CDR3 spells CAIELAPRATEAFF. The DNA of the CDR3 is TGTGCCATCGAATTAGCCCCGAGGGCAACTGAAGCTTTCTTT.

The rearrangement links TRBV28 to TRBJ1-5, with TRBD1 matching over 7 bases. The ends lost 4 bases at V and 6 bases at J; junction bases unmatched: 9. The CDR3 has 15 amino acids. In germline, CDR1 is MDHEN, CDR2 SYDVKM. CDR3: CASSSLDRESQPQHF. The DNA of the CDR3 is TGTGCCAGCAGTTCCCTAGACAGGGAGAGTCAGCCCCAGCATTTT.

The CDR3 nucleotides read TGTGCCAGCAGCAAGATTGGGACAGGGTCCCCTGGAAACACCATATATTTT. Protein product: CASSKIGTGSPGNTIYF. The genes are TRBV21-1 and TRBJ1-3; TRBD1, the table's D call, lacks a check against the DNA. TRBV21-1 is a recognized pseudogene. CDR3 size: 17 residues.

This chain's CDR3 is CASSRPGGSEGEKLFF. The CDR3 nucleotides read TGTGCCAGTAGTCGTCCAGGGGGCTCGGAAGGCGAAAAACTGTTTTTT. V usage is TRBV19 and J usage is TRBJ1-4, with TRBD1 matching over 8 bases. V lost 5 bases and J lost 8; bases outside the gene matches: 13. The CDR3 has 16 residues. Germline assignment: CDR1 LNHDA and CDR2 SQIVND (reference sequence).

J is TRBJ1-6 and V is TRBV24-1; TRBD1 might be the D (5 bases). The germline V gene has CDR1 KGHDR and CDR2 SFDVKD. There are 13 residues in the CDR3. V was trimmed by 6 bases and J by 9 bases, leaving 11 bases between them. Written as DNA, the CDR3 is TGTGCCACCAGTCCGCAGGGCCTTTCACCCCTCCACTTT. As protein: CATSPQGLSPLHF.

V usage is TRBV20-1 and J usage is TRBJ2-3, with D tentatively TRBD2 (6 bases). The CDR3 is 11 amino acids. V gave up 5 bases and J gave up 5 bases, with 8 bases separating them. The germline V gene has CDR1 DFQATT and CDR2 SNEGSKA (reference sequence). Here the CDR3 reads CSAGAGDTQYF. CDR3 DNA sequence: TGCAGTGCTGGAGCGGGAGATACGCAGTATTTT.

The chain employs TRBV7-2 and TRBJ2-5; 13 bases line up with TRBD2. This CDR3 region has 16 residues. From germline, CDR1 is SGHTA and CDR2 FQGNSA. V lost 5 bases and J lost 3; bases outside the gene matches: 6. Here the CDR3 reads CASSTELAGGEETQYF. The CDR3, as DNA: TGTGCCAGCAGCACCGAACTAGCGGGGGGGGAAGAGACCCAGTACTTC.

In DNA form, the CDR3 reads TGTGCCATCAGTGTCTTCGGGGGACGTAATGAGCAGTTCTTC. This encodes CAISVFGGRNEQFF. The genes are TRBV10-3 and TRBJ2-1; D is perhaps TRBD2 (6 bases). The CDR3 is 14 residues long. The germline CDR1 and CDR2 sequences are ENHRY and SYGVKD. V shed 4 bases and J shed 7 bases, with 14 bases lying between them.

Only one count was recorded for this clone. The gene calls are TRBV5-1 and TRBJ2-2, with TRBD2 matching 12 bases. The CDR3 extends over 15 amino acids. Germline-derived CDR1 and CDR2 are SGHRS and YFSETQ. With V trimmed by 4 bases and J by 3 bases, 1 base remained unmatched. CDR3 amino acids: CASSRLAGDTGELFF. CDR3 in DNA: TGCGCCAGCAGCCGACTAGCGGGGGACACCGGGGAGCTGTTTTTT.